These 9 T cell receptor beta chains were sequenced from one sample in a study of OX40 agonist ivuxolimab in advanced cancers. Generated by immunoSEQ multiplex PCR, the TCRdb table keeps only in-frame clones and is missing some. The table has 45,000 or so clones, 70% to 90% seen once. This sample comprised CD4+ or CD8+ T cells sorted from blood, obtained in a trial of the OX40 agonist ivuxolimab. The receptors stem from an adult with an advanced solid tumor such as melanoma, head and neck, liver or kidney cancer.

The genes are TRBV12-5 and TRBJ2-5; weak D call: TRBD2 (7 bases). Germline CDR1 is LGHNT and CDR2 is FRNRAP. V lost 7 bases and J lost 5, with 20 bases in between. The CDR3 sequence is 15 residues long. In DNA form, the CDR3 reads TGTGCTAGTGCCCTCATGGGGGGGGGCCGGGAGACCCAGTACTTC. As protein: CASALMGGGRETQYF.

This rearrangement joins TRBV7-2 to TRBJ2-7; 11 bases are shared with TRBD2. The CDR3 extends over 16 amino acids. Germline values: CDR1 SGHTA, CDR2 FQGNSA. V trimming: 6 bases; J trimming: 1 base; junction bases outside the gene matches: 8. CDR3 DNA sequence: TGTGCCAGCAGTTCTCCTGGGACTAGCGGTTCCTACGAGCAGTACTTC. It specifies CASSSPGTSGSYEQYF.

This clone appeared a few times. The chain recombines TRBV13 with TRBJ1-2; 10 bases agree with TRBD1. Germline CDR1 is PRHDT and CDR2 is FYEKMQ (reference sequence). The CDR3 totals 16 residues. The V and J ends lost 6 bases and 4 bases, in that order; junction bases with no gene match: 11. In DNA, the CDR3 is TGTGCCAGCAGGAGAGATGGGACAGGGGATTCCTATGGCTACACCTTC. Translation gives CASRRDGTGDSYGYTF.

The V and J genes are TRBV4-1 and TRBJ2-7; D is perhaps TRBD2 (6 bases). The CDR3 sequence is 14 residues long. The germline gives CDR1 MGHRA, CDR2 YSYEKL. V lost 1 base, J lost 2 bases, and 9 bases lay in between. The CDR3 reads CASSQAREAYEQYF. The CDR3 nucleotides read TGCGCCAGCAGCCAAGCCAGGGAGGCCTACGAGCAGTACTTC.

The rearrangement links TRBV2 to TRBJ2-3, with 12 bases that match TRBD2. The CDR3 length is 18 residues. After removal of 6 bases from V and 0 bases from J, the junction contained 10 bases not matched to a gene. Germline assignment: CDR1 SNHLY and CDR2 FYNNEI. Here the CDR3 reads CASSLTSGGPYSTDTQYF. The CDR3 DNA is TGTGCCAGCAGCCTTACTAGCGGGGGGCCTTATAGCACAGATACGCAGTATTTT.

The rearrangement joins TRBV6-6 to TRBJ1-2; D gene ambiguous. This CDR3 contains 15 residues. Germline CDR1 and CDR2: MNHNY and SVGAGI (reference sequence). V lost 0 bases to trimming and J lost 4 bases, with 12 bases between them. CDR3 sequence: CASSYSRSNAYGYTF. CDR3 coding DNA: TGTGCCAGCAGTTACTCGAGATCAAACGCCTATGGCTACACCTTC.

The chain is built from TRBV7-9 and TRBJ2-7; tentatively, D is TRBD1 or TRBD2 (6 bases each). The germline gives CDR1 SEHNR, CDR2 FQNEAQ (reference sequence). V gave up 1 base and J gave up 4 bases, with 14 bases separating them. This CDR3 region has 15 residues. In DNA, the CDR3 is TGTGCCAGCAGCTTAGGTCCGGGGGCAATTTACGAGCAGTACGTC. It is translated as CASSLGPGAIYEQYV.

This clone was observed a few times. The chain carries TRBV6-5 and TRBJ2-3; 7 positions match TRBD2. The trim removed 2 bases at V and 11 bases at J, leaving 4 bases unmatched. Per germline, CDR1 MNHEY and CDR2 SVGAGI. The CDR3 runs to 12 residues. The CDR3 spells CASSYGRGGQYF. The CDR3 coding sequence is TGTGCCAGCAGTTACGGGAGGGGAGGGCAGTATTTT.

The gene calls are TRBV7-9 and TRBJ1-4; the D gene is possibly TRBD1 (6 bases). CDR3 length: 15 amino acids. Trimming shortened V by 2 bases and J by 6 bases, and 13 bases separated the two germline ends. Per germline, CDR1 SEHNR and CDR2 FQNEAQ (reference sequence). The DNA for the CDR3 is TGTGCCAGCAGCTTAATACAGGGCCTGGATGAAAAACTGTTTTTT. Translation gives CASSLIQGLDEKLFF.